This T cell receptor beta chain was sequenced during a study of T cells in Graves' hyperthyroidism and ophthalmopathy (dated by TCRdb to the late 2010s). Context from the whole study: Peripheral blood samples were taken at the time of initial diagnosis, prior to any treatment. To identify distinguishing TCR V-J signatures, a discovery cohort of 95 to 100 patients was used, comprising 40 to 45 with Graves' ophthalmopathy and around 57 with stable Graves' hyperthyroidism. Whether ophthalmopathy could be predicted prospectively was tested in an independent validation cohort made up of fewer than 20 hyperthyroidism patients plus 17 patients who later progressed to ophthalmopathy. The 100 or so discovery patients were randomly split 7:3 into training and test sets. Thyroid tissue and blood T-cell repertoires from more than 5 Graves' hyperthyroidism patients were also compared in the study. Once sampling was done, hyperthyroidism patients were given methimazole at a starting dose of 30 mg daily, whereas ophthalmopathy patients were given high-dose intravenous methylprednisolone. According to the paper, TCR Vbeta CDR3 sequencing was carried out on around 140 peripheral blood samples, which came from over 40 ophthalmopathy, 75 to 80 hyperthyroidism and approximately 17 progressor patients.

The TCR beta CDR3 regions were amplified from RNA transcripts. A first-round RT-PCR of the TCR CDR3 used the HTBI primer set with the Qiagen OneStep RT-PCR kit. Libraries were constructed in a second round of multiplex PCR, after which size selection and purification were performed. Paired-end sequencing of the libraries was performed with 100 bp reads on an Illumina HiSeq2000. As for how the authors treated the data: SOAPnuke was used to process the raw data, removing reads that contained adapters or uncalled bases, had a mean Phred below 15, or lacked an exact match to the constant primer or identifier. High-quality paired reads were merged with COPE v1.2.5, and unique nucleotide sequences were defined as clonotypes. MiTCR v1.1 was used to align the clonotypes against IMGT TRBV, TRBD and TRBJ reference segments. The analysis included only V-J combinations with a frequency above 0.0001, which together covered 99% to 99.2% of the repertoires. The TCS score was defined as F50 (clonal expansion) divided by E x V (chaos), with BLOSUM62-based TCRdist calculated between CDR3 peptides within each V-J. Welch's t-statistics and random forest reduced 514 V-J features to roughly 13, which were used in a naive Bayes classifier (R e1071). TCRdb passed the public sequencing reads through fastp at Q25 and MiXCR, retaining productive beta sequences. Every entry covers one CDR3 protein and lists the most common genes and DNA from its rows. Clone size and V and J calls follow TCRdb, not the original study. This sample has fewer than 750,000 distinct CDR3 sequences in its table, and around 15% of those were observed once. Of the sample, around an eighth is held by the ten largest clones.

A remark on this clonotype: No cognate antigen has been identified for it. The record has no base qualities; no much larger clone is one base away.

Findings and caveats that apply to the study as a whole: No statistical method was used to set the sample size in advance, and investigators knew the group allocation. In validation, progression to ophthalmopathy was predicted by the model with approximately 67% sensitivity and around 76% specificity, a median of approximately 6.5 months before onset. A 13 V-J signature model separated ophthalmopathy from stable hyperthyroidism, with around 88% sensitivity and 81% to 82% specificity in cross-validation and 80%/75% in testing. Most expanded thyroid clonotypes (frequency above 0.001) were also detected in blood, suggesting blood repertoires may reflect thyroid immune responses.

The CDR3 sequence holds 14 residues, the cysteine and phenylalanine included. The only DNA kept is the CDR3, 42 bases in frame from the first base. CDR1 and CDR2, looked up from the germline V gene, are MNHNS and SASEGT. V loses 6 bases at its end and J loses 5 bases; junction bases beyond the gene matches: 5. Ophthalmopathy patients had moderately to severely active disease, with a Clinical Activity Score of 3 or more, a NOSPECS grade of 4 or more, and a disease duration of less than 3 months. The study excluded patients with uncontrolled infections, other autoimmune diseases, pregnancy or lactation. Diagnoses were based on clinical symptoms, serum thyroxine and TRAb, thyroid ultrasound and orbital computed tomography. PBMCs were isolated from about 10 ml of fresh peripheral blood by Ficoll-Paque density gradient centrifugation. Total RNA was extracted using Trizol reagent, and RNA quality was assessed on an Agilent 2100 Bioanalyzer.

Material: blood. This sequence originates from a woman between 45 and 60 years old with Graves' ophthalmopathy. The chain uses TRBV6-1 and TRBJ1-3, with 9 central nucleotides matching TRBD1. The CDR3 region has the sequence CASSKGQGRNTIYF. In nucleotides, the sequence is TGTGCCAGCAGCAAGGGACAGGGAAGAAACACCATATATTTT.